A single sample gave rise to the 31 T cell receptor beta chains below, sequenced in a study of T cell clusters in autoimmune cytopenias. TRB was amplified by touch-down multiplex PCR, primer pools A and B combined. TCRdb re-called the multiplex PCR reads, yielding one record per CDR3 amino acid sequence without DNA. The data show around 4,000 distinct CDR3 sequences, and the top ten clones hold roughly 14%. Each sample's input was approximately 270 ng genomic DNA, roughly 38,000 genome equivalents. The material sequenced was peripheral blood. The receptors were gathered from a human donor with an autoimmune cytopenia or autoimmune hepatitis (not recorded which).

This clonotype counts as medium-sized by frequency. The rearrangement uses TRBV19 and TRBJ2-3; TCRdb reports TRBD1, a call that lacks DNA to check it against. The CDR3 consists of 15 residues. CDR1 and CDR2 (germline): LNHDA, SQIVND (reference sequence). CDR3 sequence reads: CASSLQGNRQDTQYF.

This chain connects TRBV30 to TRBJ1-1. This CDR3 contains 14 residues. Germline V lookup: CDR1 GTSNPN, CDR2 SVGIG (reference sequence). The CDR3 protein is CAWSVFTLGTEAFF.

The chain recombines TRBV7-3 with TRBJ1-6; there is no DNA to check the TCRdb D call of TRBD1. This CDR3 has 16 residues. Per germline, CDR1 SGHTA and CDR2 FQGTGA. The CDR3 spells CASSLMGQGYNSPLHF. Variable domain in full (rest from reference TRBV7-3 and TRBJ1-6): GAGVSQTPSNKVTEKGKYVELRCDPISGHTALYWYRQSLGQGPEFLIYFQGTGAADDSGLPNDRFFAVRPEGSVSTLKIQRTERGDSAVYLCASSLMGQGYNSPLHFGNGTRLTVT.

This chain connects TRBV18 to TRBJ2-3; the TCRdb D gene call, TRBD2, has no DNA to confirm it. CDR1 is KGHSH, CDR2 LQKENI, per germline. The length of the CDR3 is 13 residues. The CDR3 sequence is CASSLDYSDTQYF.

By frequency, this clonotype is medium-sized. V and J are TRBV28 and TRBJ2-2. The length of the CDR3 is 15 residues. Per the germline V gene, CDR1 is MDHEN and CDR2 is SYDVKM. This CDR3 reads CASTTPKLVGGELFF.

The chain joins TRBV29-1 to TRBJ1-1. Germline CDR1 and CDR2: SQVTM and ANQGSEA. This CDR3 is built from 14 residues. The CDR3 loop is CSVEGGAWITEAFF.

The CDR3 is CASSYLSTGAADTQYF. The genes are TRBV6-5 and TRBJ2-3; lacking DNA, the TRBD1 call made by TCRdb goes unchecked. CDR1 is MNHEY, CDR2 SVGAGI, per germline. The CDR3 is 16 residues long.

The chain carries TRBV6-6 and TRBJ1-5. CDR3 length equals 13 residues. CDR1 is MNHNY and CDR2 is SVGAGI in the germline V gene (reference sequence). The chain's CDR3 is CASASWSNQPQDF.

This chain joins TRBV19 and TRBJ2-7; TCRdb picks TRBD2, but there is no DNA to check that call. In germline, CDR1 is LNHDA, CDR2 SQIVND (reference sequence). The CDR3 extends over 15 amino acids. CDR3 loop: CASSKAGLADYEQYF.

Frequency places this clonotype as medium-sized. CDR3: CASSPDLNTGELFF. The rearrangement links TRBV6-9 to TRBJ2-2; no DNA is available, so the TRBD1 call from TCRdb remains unchecked. Germline loops: CDR1 MNHGY, CDR2 SVAAGI. CDR3 length: 14 residues.

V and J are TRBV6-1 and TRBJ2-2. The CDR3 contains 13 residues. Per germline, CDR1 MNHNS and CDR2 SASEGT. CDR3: CASSESSTGELFF.

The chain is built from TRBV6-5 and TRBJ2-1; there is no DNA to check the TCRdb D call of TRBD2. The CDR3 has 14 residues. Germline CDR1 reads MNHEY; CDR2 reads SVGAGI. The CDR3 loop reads CASRLPSELNEQFF.

CDR3 protein: CASREKVTGEGETQYF. The chain is built from TRBV6-1 and TRBJ2-5; TCRdb calls TRBD1, which cannot be checked without DNA. The CDR3 is 16 residues long. Germline-derived CDR1 and CDR2 are MNHNS and SASEGT.

The CDR3 reads CASGSPAGQDTDTQYF. The V and J genes are TRBV27 and TRBJ2-3; TCRdb selects TRBD1, and the lack of DNA leaves this call unchecked. CDR1 is MNHEY, CDR2 SMNVEV, per germline (reference sequence). CDR3 length: 16 residues.

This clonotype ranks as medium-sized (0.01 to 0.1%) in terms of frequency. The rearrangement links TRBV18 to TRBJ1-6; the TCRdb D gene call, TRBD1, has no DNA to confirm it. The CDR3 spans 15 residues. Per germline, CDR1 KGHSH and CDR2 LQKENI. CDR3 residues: CASSPGTGGNSPLHF.

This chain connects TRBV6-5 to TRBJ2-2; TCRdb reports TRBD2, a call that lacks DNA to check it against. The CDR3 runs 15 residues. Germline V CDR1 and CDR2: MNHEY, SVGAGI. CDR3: CASRPQGPNTGELFF.

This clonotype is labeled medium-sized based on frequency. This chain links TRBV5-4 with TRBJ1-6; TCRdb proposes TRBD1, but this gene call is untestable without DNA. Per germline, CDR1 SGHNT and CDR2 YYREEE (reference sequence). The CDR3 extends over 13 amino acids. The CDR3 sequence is CASSLGPGSPLHF.

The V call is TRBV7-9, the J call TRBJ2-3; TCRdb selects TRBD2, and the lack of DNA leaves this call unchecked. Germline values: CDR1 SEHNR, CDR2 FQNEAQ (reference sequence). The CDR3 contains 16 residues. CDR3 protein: CASSPLAGTRRDTQYF.

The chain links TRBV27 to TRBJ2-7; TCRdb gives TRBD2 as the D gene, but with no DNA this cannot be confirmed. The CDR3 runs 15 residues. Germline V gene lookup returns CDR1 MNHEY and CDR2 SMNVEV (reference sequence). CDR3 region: CASSLGSGRFDEQYF.

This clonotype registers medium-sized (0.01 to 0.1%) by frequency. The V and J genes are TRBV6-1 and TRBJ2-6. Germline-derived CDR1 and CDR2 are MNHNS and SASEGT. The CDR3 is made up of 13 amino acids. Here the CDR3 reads CASKSAGANVLTF.

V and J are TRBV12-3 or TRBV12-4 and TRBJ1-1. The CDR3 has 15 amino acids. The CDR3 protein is CASSLRRGGDTEAFF.

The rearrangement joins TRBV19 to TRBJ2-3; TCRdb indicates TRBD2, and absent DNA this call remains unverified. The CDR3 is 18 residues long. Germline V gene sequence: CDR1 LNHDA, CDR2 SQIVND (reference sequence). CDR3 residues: CASSIGRLAGGPSDTQYF.

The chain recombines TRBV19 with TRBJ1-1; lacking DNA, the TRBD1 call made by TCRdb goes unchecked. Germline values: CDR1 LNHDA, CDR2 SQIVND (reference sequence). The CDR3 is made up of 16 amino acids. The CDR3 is CASTLKGGIFDTEAFF.

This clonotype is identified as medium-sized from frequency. Here the CDR3 reads CASSLRYLAGREQYF. The chain links TRBV27 to TRBJ2-7; the TRBD2 assignment by TCRdb is unverifiable without DNA. The CDR3 totals 15 residues. Looked up from germline, CDR1 is MNHEY and CDR2 is SMNVEV (reference sequence).

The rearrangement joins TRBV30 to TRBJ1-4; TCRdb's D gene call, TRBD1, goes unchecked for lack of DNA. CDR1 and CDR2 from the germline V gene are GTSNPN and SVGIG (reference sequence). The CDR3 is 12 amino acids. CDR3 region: CAWSPGTEKLFF.

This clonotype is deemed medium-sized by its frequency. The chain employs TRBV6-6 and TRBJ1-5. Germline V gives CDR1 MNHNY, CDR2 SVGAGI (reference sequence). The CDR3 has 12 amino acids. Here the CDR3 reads CASSFLNQPQHF.

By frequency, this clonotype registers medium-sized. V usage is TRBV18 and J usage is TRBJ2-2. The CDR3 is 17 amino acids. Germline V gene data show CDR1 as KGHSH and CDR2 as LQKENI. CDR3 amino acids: CASSPTVSAIVTGELFF.

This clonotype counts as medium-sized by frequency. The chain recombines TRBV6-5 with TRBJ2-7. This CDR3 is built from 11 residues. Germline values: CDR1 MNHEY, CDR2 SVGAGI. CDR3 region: CASSFGYEQYF.

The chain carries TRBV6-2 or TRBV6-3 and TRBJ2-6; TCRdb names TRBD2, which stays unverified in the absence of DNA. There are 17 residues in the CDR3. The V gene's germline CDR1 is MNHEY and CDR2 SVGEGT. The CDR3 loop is CASSPRTSGSSLLVLTF.

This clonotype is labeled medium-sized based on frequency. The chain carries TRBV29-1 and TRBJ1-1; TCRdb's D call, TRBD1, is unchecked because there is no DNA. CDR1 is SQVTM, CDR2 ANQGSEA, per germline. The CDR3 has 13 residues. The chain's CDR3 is CSAKQARNTEAFF.

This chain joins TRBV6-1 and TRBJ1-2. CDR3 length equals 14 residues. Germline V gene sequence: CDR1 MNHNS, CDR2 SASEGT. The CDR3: CASSEAGRPAGYTF.